This T cell receptor (beta chain) derives from a study of post-analysis software for immune sequencing data. Germline values: CDR1 SNHLY, CDR2 FYNNEI. This CDR3 contains 16 residues. Between the trimmed V and J ends, which lost 6 bases and 0 bases, there was a span of 18 bases. Unique molecular identifiers were present in the TCR beta cDNA libraries. From the PCR reads, TCRdb called clonotypes with MiXCR, one entry per CDR3 protein. This repertoire shows under 200,000 distinct CDR3 sequences, 35% to 40% found once; its top ten account for 25% to 35%. This clonotype was picked up a small number of times.

The sequence came from a girl aged 5 to 17 with multiple sclerosis. This specimen was blood, taken after autologous hematopoietic stem cell transplantation. The chain links TRBV2 to TRBJ2-7, with D possibly being TRBD1 (6 bases). The CDR3 region has the DNA TGTGCCAGCAGCAAACTACAGGGCCTTACCTCCTACGAGCAGTACTTC. Its translation is CASSKLQGLTSYEQYF.